Listed below are T cell receptor beta chains from one sample, sequenced in a study of regulatory T cells in long-lasting Graves disease. In TCRdb, the multiplex PCR reads were re-called with MiXCR into one record per CDR3 protein. The table has over 450,000 distinct CDR3 sequences, about 12% seen once. Another study also made use of these data, one on T cells in Graves' hyperthyroidism and ophthalmopathy.

Sequenced material: peripheral blood mononuclear cells (PBMCs), taken at new diagnosis, from a patient treated with antithyroid drugs. These receptors were taken from a woman aged 25 to 39 with Graves disease. Both conserved end residues are part of each CDR3. Each record gives: V gene, J gene, D gene, clone size, CDR3 DNA, CDR3 protein. A D gene is named only where the DNA matches it firmly. Not every row has a clone size; where given, it reads once, few, many or a size class.

v_call: TRBV5-1; j_call: TRBJ1-4; d_call: .; clone_size: many; cdr3_nt: TGCGCCAGCAGCTTGACAGGTTTACCAACTAATGAAAAACTGTTTTTT; cdr3_aa: CASSLTGLPTNEKLFF
v_call: TRBV18; j_call: TRBJ2-7; d_call: .; clone_size: few; cdr3_nt: TGTGCCAGCTCACCAGGGTTGGGATTAGACTACGAGCAGTACTTC; cdr3_aa: CASSPGLGLDYEQYF
v_call: TRBV10-3; j_call: TRBJ1-1; d_call: TRBD1; clone_size: .; cdr3_nt: TGTGCCATCAGTGAGTCGGAAAGACAGGGGATAAGTAAAGCTTTCTTT; cdr3_aa: CAISESERQGISKAFF
v_call: TRBV6-2/TRBV6-3; j_call: TRBJ2-3; d_call: TRBD2; clone_size: many; cdr3_nt: TGTGCCAGCAGTTACTCGAAACTAGCGGGTATAAGCACAGATACGCAGTATTTT; cdr3_aa: CASSYSKLAGISTDTQYF
v_call: TRBV5-1; j_call: TRBJ2-7; d_call: TRBD2; clone_size: few; cdr3_nt: TGCGCCAGCAGCTTGGCAGCGGGATTCCTCTACGAGCAGTACTTC; cdr3_aa: CASSLAAGFLYEQYF
v_call: TRBV19; j_call: TRBJ2-7; d_call: TRBD2; clone_size: many; cdr3_nt: TGTGCCAGTAGTGCCTCACTAGCGGGAGACGAAGAGCAGTACTTC; cdr3_aa: CASSASLAGDEEQYF
v_call: TRBV7-9; j_call: TRBJ2-5; d_call: .; clone_size: many; cdr3_nt: TGTGCCAGCAGCTTTTCAGGCCTGGGGGAGGCAGAGACCCAGTACTTC; cdr3_aa: CASSFSGLGEAETQYF
v_call: TRBV5-6; j_call: TRBJ2-1; d_call: .; clone_size: .; cdr3_nt: TGTGCCAGCAGCTTGGAGGCACACAATGAGCAGTTCTTC; cdr3_aa: CASSLEAHNEQFF
v_call: TRBV30; j_call: TRBJ2-2; d_call: TRBD2; clone_size: many; cdr3_nt: TGTGCCTGGAGAGGACTAGCGGGAGGCCCGAACACCGGGGAGCTGTTTTTT; cdr3_aa: CAWRGLAGGPNTGELFF
v_call: TRBV9; j_call: TRBJ1-3; d_call: .; clone_size: many; cdr3_nt: TGTGCCAGCAGCGTAGGACATGGAAACACCATATATTTT; cdr3_aa: CASSVGHGNTIYF
v_call: TRBV19; j_call: TRBJ1-5; d_call: TRBD1; clone_size: .; cdr3_nt: TGTGCCAGTAGTATCAAGGGCCCGGACAGGGGTGTTCAGCCCCAGCATTTT; cdr3_aa: CASSIKGPDRGVQPQHF
v_call: TRBV18; j_call: TRBJ2-7; d_call: .; clone_size: many; cdr3_nt: TGTGCCAGCTCACGCGGGACTCCTAGCTCCTACGAGCAGTACTTC; cdr3_aa: CASSRGTPSSYEQYF
v_call: TRBV30; j_call: TRBJ2-2; d_call: .; clone_size: many; cdr3_nt: TGTGCCTGGAGGGGCCCGGTGGCCACCGGGGAGCTGTTTTTT; cdr3_aa: CAWRGPVATGELFF
v_call: TRBV2; j_call: TRBJ1-2; d_call: .; clone_size: many; cdr3_nt: TGTGCCAGCCACACAGCCATCGGCTCCTATGGCTACACCTTC; cdr3_aa: CASHTAIGSYGYTF
v_call: TRBV2; j_call: TRBJ1-1; d_call: .; clone_size: many; cdr3_nt: TGTGCCAGCAGGAGGACATTGGAAGCTTTCTTT; cdr3_aa: CASRRTLEAFF
v_call: TRBV18; j_call: TRBJ1-3; d_call: .; clone_size: many; cdr3_nt: TGTGCCAGCTCACCCGGATGGGGTTCTGGAAACACCATATATTTT; cdr3_aa: CASSPGWGSGNTIYF
v_call: TRBV20-1; j_call: TRBJ1-2; d_call: .; clone_size: .; cdr3_nt: TGCAGTGCCACCGGGACCGACGTTCTGGGCTACACCTTC; cdr3_aa: CSATGTDVLGYTF
v_call: TRBV18; j_call: TRBJ1-2; d_call: .; clone_size: .; cdr3_nt: TGTGCCAGCTCAATACCCTGGGTCGGCTACACCTTC; cdr3_aa: CASSIPWVGYTF
v_call: TRBV29-1; j_call: TRBJ1-4; d_call: .; clone_size: .; cdr3_nt: TGCAGCGCCGCGGAGCCAACTAATGAAAAACTGTTTTTT; cdr3_aa: CSAAEPTNEKLFF
v_call: TRBV3-1; j_call: TRBJ2-3; d_call: .; clone_size: many; cdr3_nt: TGTGCCAGCAGCCAAGATTTAATAGGCGGAAACACAGATACGCAGTATTTT; cdr3_aa: CASSQDLIGGNTDTQYF
v_call: TRBV11-2; j_call: TRBJ1-2; d_call: .; clone_size: many; cdr3_nt: TGTGCCAGCAGCTCGACCAGTGCTGGCTACACCTTC; cdr3_aa: CASSSTSAGYTF
v_call: TRBV5-1; j_call: TRBJ2-1; d_call: .; clone_size: few; cdr3_nt: TGCGCCAGCAGCTCGGAGGGTATAAGCTACAATGAGCAGTTCTTC; cdr3_aa: CASSSEGISYNEQFF
v_call: TRBV9; j_call: TRBJ2-2; d_call: .; clone_size: few; cdr3_nt: TGTGCCAGCAGCGTAGAAGGACACCTCACCGGGGAGCTGTTTTTT; cdr3_aa: CASSVEGHLTGELFF
v_call: TRBV7-9; j_call: TRBJ1-2; d_call: TRBD1; clone_size: many; cdr3_nt: TGTGCCAGCAGCTTAATTACAGGGGGTCGCTATGGCTACACCTTC; cdr3_aa: CASSLITGGRYGYTF
v_call: TRBV7-2; j_call: TRBJ1-6; d_call: .; clone_size: many; cdr3_nt: TGTGCCAGCAGCTTAGCAGGGCTGCGGAATTCACCCCTCCACTTT; cdr3_aa: CASSLAGLRNSPLHF
v_call: TRBV11-2; j_call: TRBJ2-3; d_call: .; clone_size: once; cdr3_nt: TGTGCCAGCAGCTTACTATCTTACACAGATACGCAGTATTTT; cdr3_aa: CASSLLSYTDTQYF
v_call: TRBV12-3/TRBV12-4; j_call: TRBJ2-7; d_call: .; clone_size: many; cdr3_nt: TGTGCCAGCAGCTTGGAACCCTACGAGCAGTACTTC; cdr3_aa: CASSLEPYEQYF
v_call: TRBV5-5; j_call: TRBJ2-7; d_call: .; clone_size: .; cdr3_nt: TGTGCCAGCAGCTTCGGGGGGCGCTACGAGCAGTACTTC; cdr3_aa: CASSFGGRYEQYF
v_call: TRBV19; j_call: TRBJ1-2; d_call: TRBD1; clone_size: .; cdr3_nt: TGTGCCACCACAGGGGAGGACTATGGCTACACCTTC; cdr3_aa: CATTGEDYGYTF
v_call: TRBV2; j_call: TRBJ2-1; d_call: TRBD2; clone_size: many; cdr3_nt: TGTGCCAGCAGTGATTCTGGGTCTAGCGGGAGTTTGAATGAGCAGTTCTTC; cdr3_aa: CASSDSGSSGSLNEQFF
v_call: TRBV30; j_call: TRBJ2-2; d_call: .; clone_size: .; cdr3_nt: TGTGCCTGGAGAAACCCCGCTAGGTCCGGGGAGCTGTTTTTT; cdr3_aa: CAWRNPARSGELFF
v_call: TRBV6-2/TRBV6-3; j_call: TRBJ2-1; d_call: .; clone_size: .; cdr3_nt: TGTGCCAGCAGTCCCCGGACAGTTGAGCAGTTCTTC; cdr3_aa: CASSPRTVEQFF
v_call: TRBV4-1; j_call: TRBJ2-7; d_call: TRBD1; clone_size: .; cdr3_nt: TGCGCCAGCAGCCATGGACCGGGACAGGGGTCCTACGAGCAGTACTTC; cdr3_aa: CASSHGPGQGSYEQYF